The rows below give T cell receptor beta chains drawn from one sample of a study of shared clonotypes between healthy human individuals. Profiled with immunoSEQ multiplex PCR; TCRdb holds only in-frame clones, not every one. The sample lists about a million clones; 70% to 80% were seen once. The sequenced sample consisted of memory CD4+ T cells from PBMCs. The receptors were sampled from a man between 18 and 35 years old in good health. Some clones in this sample may be carry-over from other donors' samples. Both conserved end residues are part of each CDR3. The order of the fields is D gene, V gene, clone size, CDR3 length, J gene, CDR3 DNA, CDR3 protein. D genes are given only for firm matches. Size is stated for part of the rows, as once, few or many counts, or as a class when the clone is expanded.

>-|TRBV20-1|-|11|TRBJ2-4
TGCAGTGGTGGGATAGGGGTCATTCAGTACTTC
CSGGIGVIQYF
>-|TRBV28|-|16|TRBJ1-5
TGTGCCAGCAGTTTTTTAAGGACAGTTAGCAATCAGCCCCAGCATTTT
CASSFLRTVSNQPQHF
>-|TRBV6-5|-|15|TRBJ2-5
TGTGCCAGCAGTTACTCGAGGGATCGGCAAGAGACCCAGTACTTC
CASSYSRDRQETQYF
>TRBD2|TRBV18|-|16|TRBJ2-2
TGTGCCAGCTCACCCCCGGGGGGGCGTGACACCGGGGAGCTGTTTTTT
CASSPPGGRDTGELFF
>-|TRBV15|-|15|TRBJ2-5
TGTGCCACCAGCAGACCAAGACAGGCCCAAGAGACCCAGTACTTC
CATSRPRQAQETQYF
>-|TRBV19|-|13|TRBJ2-7
TGTGCCAGTAGTTCCTTGAGGGGCTACGAGCAGTACTTC
CASSSLRGYEQYF
>-|TRBV6-5|-|14|TRBJ2-7
TGTGCCAGCAGTTACAGAATAGGGTCCTACGAGCAGTACTTC
CASSYRIGSYEQYF
>-|TRBV4-1|-|20|TRBJ2-1
TGCGCCAGCAGCCAAGATCAGGGACGGCCGACTAGGGGACGGACCTTAACGGAGTTCTTC
CASSQDQGRPTRGRTLTEFF
>-|TRBV18|-|14|TRBJ2-7
TGTGCCAGCTCACCACCTTCTGTAGCGTACGAGCAGTACTTC
CASSPPSVAYEQYF
>TRBD1|TRBV2|-|14|TRBJ1-1
TGTGCCAGCAGTTCACAGGGGGAGAACACTGAAGCTTTCTTT
CASSSQGENTEAFF
>-|TRBV7-9|-|12|TRBJ1-1
TGTGCCAGCAGCTTAGCGGCCACTGAAGCTTTCTTT
CASSLAATEAFF
>TRBD2|TRBV4-2|-|15|TRBJ2-7
TGTGCCAGCAGCCAAGGTCTTAGCGGGAGTTTCGAGCAGTACTTC
CASSQGLSGSFEQYF
>TRBD1|TRBV7-2|-|15|TRBJ2-7
TGTGCCAGCAGCTTACTCCGACAGGGAAGTTACGAGCAGTACTTC
CASSLLRQGSYEQYF
>-|TRBV7-3|-|13|TRBJ1-5
TGTGCCAGCAGCTTATCACCTACTCAGCCCCAGCATTTT
CASSLSPTQPQHF
>-|TRBV4-1|-|18|TRBJ1-4
TGCGCCAGCAGCCAAGATTCCACCGCAGCCCCGGTGTATGAAAAACTGTTTTTT
CASSQDSTAAPVYEKLFF
>TRBD1|TRBV11-2|-|17|TRBJ1-1
TGTGCCAGCAGCCTCGCCGGGACAGGCGTTGTGAACACTGAAGCTTTCTTT
CASSLAGTGVVNTEAFF
>-|TRBV25-1|-|14|TRBJ2-7
TGTGCCAGCAGTGCCCAGGAGGGGTCAAACGAGCAGTACTTC
CASSAQEGSNEQYF
>TRBD1|TRBV27|-|14|TRBJ1-2
TGTGCCAGCAGTAACAGGGGAGTTGGCTATGGCTACACCTTC
CASSNRGVGYGYTF
>-|TRBV6-5|-|14|TRBJ2-3
TGTGCCAGCAGTTACTCCCCCCACCTAGATACGCAGTATTTT
CASSYSPHLDTQYF
>-|TRBV28|once|11|TRBJ1-5
TGTGCCAGCAGTGGAGGTCAGCCCCAGCATTTT
CASSGGQPQHF
>TRBD1|TRBV6-1|-|12|TRBJ1-1
TGTGCCAGCCACAGGGGGCGGACTGAAGCTTTCTTT
CASHRGRTEAFF
>TRBD1|TRBV7-9|-|17|TRBJ2-5
TGTGCCAGCAGCGAAGGACAGGGGTGGAGTTTAGGAGAGACCCAGTACTTC
CASSEGQGWSLGETQYF
>TRBD1|TRBV5-1|-|17|TRBJ1-2
TGCGCCAGCAGCCTGGGCGCCCGGACAGGGGATAACTATGGCTACACCTTC
CASSLGARTGDNYGYTF